This T cell receptor (beta chain) was sequenced for a study of Ad26.COV2.S vaccination and SARS-CoV-2 variants. Across the whole study: Vaccine-arm donor from the placebo-controlled COV1001 Ad26.COV2.S trial. Study-level results: Spike-specific TCR breadth was greater in vaccine than placebo recipients.

Trimming pared 3 bases from V and 8 bases from J, leaving 14 bases between. CDR1 is MDHEN and CDR2 is SYDVKM in the germline V gene. The CDR3 is 14 amino acids. Specified treatment: roughly 20 received Ad26.COV2.S at low or high dose, single or two shots; about 5 received placebo; per-sample allocation not given. After the first vaccine or placebo injection, samples were drawn on day 63. Clones were sequenced by immunoSEQ multiplex PCR, and TCRdb holds only the in-frame ones, with some missing. The sample lists some 480,000 clones, around nine tenths occurring once. As regards this clone: The antigen remains unidentified.

The rearrangement uses TRBV28 and TRBJ2-1; D could derive from TRBD1 or TRBD2 (5 bases each). This receptor was obtained from a person aged 18-60 years who received the Ad26.COV2.S COVID-19 vaccine or a placebo. The source was peripheral blood, collected in a trial of Ad26.COV2.S vaccine versus placebo. In nucleotides, the CDR3 is TGTGCCAGCAGTTTGACGGGACCCCGTTATGAGCAGTTCTTC. Translation gives CASSLTGPRYEQFF.